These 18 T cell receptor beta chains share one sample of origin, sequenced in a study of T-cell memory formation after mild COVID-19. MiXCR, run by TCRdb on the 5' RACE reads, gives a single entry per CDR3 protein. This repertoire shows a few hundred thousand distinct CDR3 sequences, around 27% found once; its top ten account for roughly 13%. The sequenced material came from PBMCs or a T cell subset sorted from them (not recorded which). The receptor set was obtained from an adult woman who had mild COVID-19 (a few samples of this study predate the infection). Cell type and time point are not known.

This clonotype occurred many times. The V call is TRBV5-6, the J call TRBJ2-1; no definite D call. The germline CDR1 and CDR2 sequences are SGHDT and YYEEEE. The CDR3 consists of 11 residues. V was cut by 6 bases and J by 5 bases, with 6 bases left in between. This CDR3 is CASKGNNEQFF. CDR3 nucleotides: TGTGCCAGCAAGGGCAACAATGAGCAGTTCTTC.

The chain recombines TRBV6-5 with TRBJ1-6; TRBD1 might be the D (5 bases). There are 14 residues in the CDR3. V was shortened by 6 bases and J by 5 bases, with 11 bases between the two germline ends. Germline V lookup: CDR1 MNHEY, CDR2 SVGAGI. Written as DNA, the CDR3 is TGTGCCAGCAGGCAGGGCGGAAATAATTCACCCCTCCACTTT. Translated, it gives CASRQGGNNSPLHF.

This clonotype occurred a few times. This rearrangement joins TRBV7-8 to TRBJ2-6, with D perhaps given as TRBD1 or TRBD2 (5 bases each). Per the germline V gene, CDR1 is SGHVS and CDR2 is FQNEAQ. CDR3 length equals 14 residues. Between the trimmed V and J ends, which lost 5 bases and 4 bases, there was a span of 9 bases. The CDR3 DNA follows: TGTGCCAGCAGCAACCGGGGCGGGGCCAACGTCCTGACTTTC. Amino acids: CASSNRGGANVLTF. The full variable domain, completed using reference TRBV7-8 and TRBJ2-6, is GAGVSQSPRYKVAKRGQDVALRCDPISGHVSLFWYQQALGQGPEFLTYFQNEAQLDKSGLPSDRFFAERPEGSVSTLKIQRTQQEDSAVYLCASSNRGGANVLTFGAGSRLTVL.

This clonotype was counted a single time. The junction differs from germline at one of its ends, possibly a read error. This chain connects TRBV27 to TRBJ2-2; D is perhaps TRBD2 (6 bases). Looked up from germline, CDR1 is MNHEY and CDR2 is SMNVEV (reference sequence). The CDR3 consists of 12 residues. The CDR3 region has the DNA TGTGCCAGCAGCCCCATTGGCGGGGAGCTGATTTTT. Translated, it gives CASSPIGGELIF.

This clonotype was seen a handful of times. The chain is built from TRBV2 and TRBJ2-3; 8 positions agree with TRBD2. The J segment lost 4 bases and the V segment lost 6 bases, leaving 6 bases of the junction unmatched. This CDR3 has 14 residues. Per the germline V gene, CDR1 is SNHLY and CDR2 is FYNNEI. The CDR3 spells CASRPREGADTQYF. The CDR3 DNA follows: TGTGCCAGCAGACCCCGGGAGGGGGCAGATACGCAGTATTTT. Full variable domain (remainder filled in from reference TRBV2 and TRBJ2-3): EPEVTQTPSHQVTQMGQEVILRCVPISNHLYFYWYRQILGQKVEFLVSFYNNEISEKSEIFDDQFSVERPDGSNFTLKIRSTKLEDSAMYFCASRPREGADTQYFGPGTRLTVL.

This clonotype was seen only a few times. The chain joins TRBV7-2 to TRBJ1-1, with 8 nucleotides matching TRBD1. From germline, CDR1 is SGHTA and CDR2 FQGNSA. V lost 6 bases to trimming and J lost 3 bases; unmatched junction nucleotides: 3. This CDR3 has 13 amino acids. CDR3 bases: TGTGCCAGCAGGCCGGACAGGGACACTGAAGCTTTCTTT. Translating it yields CASRPDRDTEAFF.

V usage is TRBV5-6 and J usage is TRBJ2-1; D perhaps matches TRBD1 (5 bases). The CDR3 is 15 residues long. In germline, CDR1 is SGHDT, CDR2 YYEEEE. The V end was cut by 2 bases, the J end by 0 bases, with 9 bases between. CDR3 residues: CASSFRVSSYNEQFF. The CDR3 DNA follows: TGTGCCAGCAGCTTCAGGGTGAGCTCCTACAATGAGCAGTTCTTC.

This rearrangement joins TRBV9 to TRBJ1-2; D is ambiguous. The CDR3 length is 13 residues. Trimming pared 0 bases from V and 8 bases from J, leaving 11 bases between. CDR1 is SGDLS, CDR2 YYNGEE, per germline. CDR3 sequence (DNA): TGTGCCAGCAGCGTAGACCCCCTGGAGGGCTACACCTTC. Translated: CASSVDPLEGYTF.

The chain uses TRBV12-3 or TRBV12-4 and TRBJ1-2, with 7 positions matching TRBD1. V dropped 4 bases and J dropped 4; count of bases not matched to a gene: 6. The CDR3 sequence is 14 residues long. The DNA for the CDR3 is TGTGCCAGCAGTTGGGACAGCAAACCCTATGGCTACACCTTC. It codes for CASSWDSKPYGYTF.

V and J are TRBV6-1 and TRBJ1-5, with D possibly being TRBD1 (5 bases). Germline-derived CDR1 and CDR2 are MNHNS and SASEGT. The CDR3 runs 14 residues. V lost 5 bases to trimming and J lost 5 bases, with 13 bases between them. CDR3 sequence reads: CASSPLWGDQPQHF. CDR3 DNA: TGTGCCAGCAGTCCACTGTGGGGCGATCAGCCCCAGCATTTT.

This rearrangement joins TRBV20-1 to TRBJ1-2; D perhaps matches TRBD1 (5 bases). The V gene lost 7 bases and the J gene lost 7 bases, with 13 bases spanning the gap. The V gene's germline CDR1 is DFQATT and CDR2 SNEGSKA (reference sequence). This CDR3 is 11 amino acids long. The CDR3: CSGPRDLGYTF. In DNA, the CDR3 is TGCAGTGGTCCCCGGGACCTTGGCTACACCTTC.

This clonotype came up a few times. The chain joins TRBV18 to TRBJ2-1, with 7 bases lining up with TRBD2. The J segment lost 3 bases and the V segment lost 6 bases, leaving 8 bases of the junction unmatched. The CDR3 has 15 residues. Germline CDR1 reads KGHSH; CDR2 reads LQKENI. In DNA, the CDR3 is TGTGCCAGCTCCCTATGGGGAGGGGTCTACAATGAGCAGTTCTTC. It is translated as CASSLWGGVYNEQFF.

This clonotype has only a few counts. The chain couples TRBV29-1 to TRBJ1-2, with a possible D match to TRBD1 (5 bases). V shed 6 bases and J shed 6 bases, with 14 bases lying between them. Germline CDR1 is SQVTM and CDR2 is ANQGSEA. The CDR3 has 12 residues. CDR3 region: CSVSGTEDGYTF. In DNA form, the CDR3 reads TGCAGCGTAAGCGGGACGGAAGATGGCTACACCTTC. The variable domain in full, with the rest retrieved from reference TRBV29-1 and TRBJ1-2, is SAVISQKPSRDICQRGTSLTIQCQVDSQVTMMFWYRQQPGQSLTLIATANQGSEATYESGFVIDKFPISRPNLTFSTLTVSNMSPEDSSIYLCSVSGTEDGYTFGSGTRLTVV.

In DNA form, the CDR3 reads TGTGCCAGCGGTCGACAGGGGAAGGTAGATACGCAGTATTTT. Translated, it gives CASGRQGKVDTQYF. This rearrangement joins TRBV7-9 to TRBJ2-3, with TRBD1 matching over 8 bases. The length of the CDR3 is 14 residues. The ends lost 8 bases at V and 5 bases at J; junction bases unmatched: 9. Germline CDR1 and CDR2: SEHNR and FQNEAQ (reference sequence).

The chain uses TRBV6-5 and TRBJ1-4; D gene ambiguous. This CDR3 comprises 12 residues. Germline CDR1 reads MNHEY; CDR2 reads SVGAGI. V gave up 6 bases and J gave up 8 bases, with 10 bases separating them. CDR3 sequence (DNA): TGTGCCAGCAGCCGGAATCGGGAAAAACTGTTTTTT. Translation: CASSRNREKLFF.

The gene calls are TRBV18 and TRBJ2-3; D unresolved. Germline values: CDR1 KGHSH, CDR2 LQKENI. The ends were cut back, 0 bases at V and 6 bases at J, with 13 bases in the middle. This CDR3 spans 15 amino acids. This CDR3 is CASSPPGVGADTQYF. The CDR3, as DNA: TGTGCCAGCTCACCACCGGGCGTAGGCGCGGATACGCAGTATTTT. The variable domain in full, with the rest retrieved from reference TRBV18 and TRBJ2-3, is NAGVMQNPRHLVRRRGQEARLRCSPMKGHSHVYWYRQLPEEGLKFMVYLQKENIIDESGMPKERFSAEFPKEGPSILRIQQVVRGDSAAYFCASSPPGVGADTQYFGPGTRLTVL.

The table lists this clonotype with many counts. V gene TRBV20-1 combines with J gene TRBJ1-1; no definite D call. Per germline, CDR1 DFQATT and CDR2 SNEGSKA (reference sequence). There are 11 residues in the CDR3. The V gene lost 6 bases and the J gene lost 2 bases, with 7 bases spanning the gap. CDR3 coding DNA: TGCAGTGCCCTGATTAACACTGAAGCTTTCTTT. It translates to CSALINTEAFF.

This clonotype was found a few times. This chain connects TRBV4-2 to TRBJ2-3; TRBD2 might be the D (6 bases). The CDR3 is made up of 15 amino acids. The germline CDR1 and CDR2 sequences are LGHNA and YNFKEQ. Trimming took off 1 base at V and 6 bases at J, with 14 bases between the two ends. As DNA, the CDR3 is TGTGCCAGCAGCCAAGGGGCCGCCGGGGGTGATACGCAGTATTTT. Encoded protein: CASSQGAAGGDTQYF.